Following are 9 T cell receptor beta chains from one sample sequenced in a study of T cell responses to AZD1222 COVID-19 vaccine (dated by TCRdb to the early 2020s). This sample's time point label indicates: about 28 days (+/-7) after the second vaccine dose. The method was the immunoSEQ multiplex PCR assay. TCRdb holds this immuneACCESS table with in-frame rearrangements only. Some clones are missing; in checked studies, unresolved V genes explain under half, and the rest has no known cause. The sample table contains 170,000 or so clones; only one count was recorded for 88% of them. The ten largest clones add up to 9.5% to 13% of the sample. The specimen was peripheral blood, collected 28 days after the second AZD1222 dose. Every receptor here comes from an adult who received the AZD1222 COVID-19 vaccine.

V and J are TRBV13 and TRBJ1-5; D is uncertain. With 5 bases removed from V and 2 bases from J, the gap between germline ends came to 13 bases. Germline V gene lookup returns CDR1 PRHDT and CDR2 FYEKMQ (reference sequence). The length of the CDR3 is 15 residues. The CDR3 nucleotides read TGTGCCAGCAGCCTGTCGGGGTTAGGCAATCAGCCCCAGCATTTT. Amino acids: CASSLSGLGNQPQHF.

The genes are TRBV29-1 and TRBJ2-7; possible D gene TRBD1, 5 bases. V shed 4 bases and J shed 6 bases, with 13 bases lying between them. The V gene's germline CDR1 is SQVTM and CDR2 ANQGSEA. The CDR3 consists of 12 residues. The CDR3 spells CSVVIGVGEQYF. In DNA, the CDR3 is TGCAGCGTTGTAATAGGGGTTGGCGAGCAGTACTTC.

The CDR3 sequence is CASSLVLRGAQETQYF. CDR3 coding DNA: TGTGCCAGCAGCTTAGTGTTGCGGGGGGCCCAAGAGACCCAGTACTTC. The V call is TRBV7-2, the J call TRBJ2-5, with 8 bases matching TRBD2. CDR1 and CDR2 from the germline V gene are SGHTA and FQGNSA. V dropped 1 base and J dropped 1; count of bases not matched to a gene: 5. This CDR3 comprises 16 residues.

The J gene is TRBJ2-5, the V gene TRBV3-1 (or the pseudogene TRBV3-2); 9 nucleotides line up with TRBD1. This CDR3 is built from 15 residues. The V gene's germline CDR1 is LGHDT and CDR2 YNNKEL (reference sequence). The V segment lost 4 bases and the J segment 3 bases; nucleotides outside the gene matches: 6. CDR3 loop: CASSLGTGREETQYF. DNA for the CDR3: TGTGCCAGCAGCCTTGGGACAGGGAGGGAAGAGACCCAGTACTTC.

V and J are TRBV7-2 and TRBJ1-1; 8 positions agree with TRBD1. From germline, CDR1 is SGHTA and CDR2 FQGNSA. CDR3 length equals 14 residues. V shed 5 bases and J 4 bases; nucleotides not matched to a gene: 6. The CDR3 loop reads CASSLNTGGTEAFF. CDR3 sequence (DNA): TGTGCCAGCAGCCTTAACACAGGGGGCACTGAAGCTTTCTTT.

V and J are TRBV27 and TRBJ2-7, with D perhaps TRBD1 (6 bases). This CDR3 comprises 14 residues. The V end was cut by 4 bases, the J end by 0 bases, with 10 bases between. Germline CDR1 reads MNHEY; CDR2 reads SMNVEV (reference sequence). The CDR3 DNA sequence: TGTGCCAGCAGTTATCAGGACAGCTCCTACGAGCAGTACTTC. It is translated as CASSYQDSSYEQYF.

The chain is built from TRBV5-1 and TRBJ2-3, with TRBD2 matching over 9 bases. The CDR3 length is 13 residues. J gave up 5 bases and V 6 bases, and 4 bases lay outside the gene matches. Germline CDR1 and CDR2: SGHRS and YFSETQ. CDR3 sequence (DNA): TGCGCCAGCAATGGCGGGGGGGAAGATACGCAGTATTTT. Translating it yields CASNGGGEDTQYF.

The chain employs TRBV3-1 (or the pseudogene TRBV3-2) and TRBJ2-1, with 8 bases fitting TRBD2. The CDR3 extends over 15 amino acids. With 5 bases clipped from V and 5 bases from J, the junction kept 8 bases outside the gene matches. Germline V lookup: CDR1 LGHDT, CDR2 YNNKEL (reference sequence). The chain's CDR3 is CASSTGLGVHNEQFF. As DNA, the CDR3 is TGTGCCAGCAGCACGGGACTAGGGGTCCACAATGAGCAGTTCTTC.

The rearrangement links TRBV19 to TRBJ2-4; D might be TRBD1 (6 bases). Trimming stripped 2 bases from V and 4 bases from J, with 6 bases between. Germline CDR1 is LNHDA and CDR2 is SQIVND (reference sequence). The CDR3 runs to 13 residues. The CDR3 bases are TGTGCCAGTAGTATACAGGGGAAAAACATTCAGTACTTC. Translation: CASSIQGKNIQYF.